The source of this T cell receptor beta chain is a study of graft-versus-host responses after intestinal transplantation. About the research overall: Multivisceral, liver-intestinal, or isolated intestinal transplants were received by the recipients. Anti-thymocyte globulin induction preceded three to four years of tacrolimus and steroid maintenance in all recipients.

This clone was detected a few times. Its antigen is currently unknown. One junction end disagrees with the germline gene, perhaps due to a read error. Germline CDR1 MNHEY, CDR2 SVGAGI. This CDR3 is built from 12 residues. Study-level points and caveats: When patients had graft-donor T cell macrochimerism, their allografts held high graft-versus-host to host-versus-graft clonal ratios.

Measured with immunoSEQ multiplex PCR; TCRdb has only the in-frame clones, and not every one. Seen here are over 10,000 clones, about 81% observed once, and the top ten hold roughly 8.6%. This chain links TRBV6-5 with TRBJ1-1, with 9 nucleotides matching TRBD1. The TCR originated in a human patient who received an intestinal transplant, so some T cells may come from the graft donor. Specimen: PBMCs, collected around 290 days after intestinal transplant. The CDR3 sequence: CASSHTGQGEDF. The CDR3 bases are TGTGCCAGCAGCCACACGGGACAGGGTGAGGATTTT.